This TCR beta chain appears in the sequencing data of a study of vaccination and CD4 T cells after COVID-19. Study outcomes and limitations: Detection of a median around 86% of reactive clones in convalescent patients was confined to the period after vaccination.

The treatment denotes: roughly 11-day PBMC culture with coronavirus spike peptide pools or control peptides (ViraFEST assay). During the years 2011-2018, before the COVID-19 pandemic, the unexposed donor's CD4+ T cells were collected. Germline V gives CDR1 SGHAT, CDR2 FQNNGV. The CDR3 is 14 residues long. V lost 1 base and J lost 3, with 10 bases in between. With the Oncomine TCR Beta short-read assay, DNA from cultured CD4+ T cells was sequenced. It was from cultured CD4+ T cells that genomic DNA was extracted. In TCRdb, the PCR reads were re-called with MiXCR into one record per CDR3 protein. The sample shows 7,500 to 10,000 distinct CDR3 sequences, roughly 36% of them seen only once. This clonotype is categorized as medium-sized. No antigen is known for it.

This receptor was identified in a human donor in good health. The chain combines TRBV11-2 with TRBJ2-7; TRBD1 might be the D (5 bases). Sequenced sample: CD4+ T cells from blood, cultured in vitro. The CDR3 DNA reads TGTGCCAGCAGCTTAGGACAGTACGACTACGAGCAGTACTTC. It yields the protein CASSLGQYDYEQYF.